In this sample, the clone carrying this TCR beta chain turned up once. Germline V lookup: CDR1 KGHDR, CDR2 SFDVKD. V shed 5 bases and J 3 bases; nucleotides not matched to a gene: 10. The length of the CDR3 is 16 residues. The source of the sample is a study of blood T cell repertoires in COVID-19. Background on the study: Collection of acute and convalescent COVID-19 samples took place in the United States, Italy and Spain. Sample material is recorded as cDNA or gDNA derived from T cells, B-cell-depleted T cells, or PBMCs.

In the source study's methods: Amplification with reference gene primers provided the estimates of nucleated cell counts. The table came from immunoSEQ multiplex PCR; TCRdb's copy has only in-frame clones and leaves some out. The V and J calls and the clone size are those of that table, but D and trimming were determined from the DNA. The sample lists over 45,000 clones, more than 70% seen once, with around 6% in the top ten. The clonotype was recovered from a woman older than 75 with acute or convalescent COVID-19. The gene calls are TRBV24-1 and TRBJ2-3; 7 bases agree with TRBD2. The specimen sequenced was peripheral blood. The CDR3 region is CATSVGGGLGTDTQYF. In DNA, the CDR3 is TGTGCCACCAGTGTGGGGGGGGGACTCGGGACAGATACGCAGTATTTT.